This T cell receptor beta chain was observed in a study of blood T cell repertoires in COVID-19. Study at large: Collection of acute and convalescent COVID-19 samples took place in the United States, Italy and Spain. The cDNA or gDNA used as material had been derived from T cells, B-cell-depleted T cells, or PBMCs.

Authors' data handling: Reference gene primer amplification gave estimated nucleated cell counts. Libraries were prepared by immunoSEQ multiplex PCR; TCRdb keeps only in-frame clonotypes and omits some of them. V, J and clone size are taken as reported in that table, and D and trimming were inferred from the DNA itself. Of 200,000 to 250,000 clones listed, around 88% were seen once; the top ten hold 1.5%. Looked up from germline, CDR1 is SNHLY and CDR2 is FYNNEI. Trimming removed 1 base at V and 11 bases at J, with 5 bases between. This CDR3 has 11 amino acids. Sequenced material: peripheral blood. The TCR originated in a man in his late teens or twenties with active or convalescent COVID-19. The chain combines TRBV2 with TRBJ1-4; D unclear. This CDR3 is CASSEVAKLFF. CDR3 sequence (DNA): TGTGCCAGCAGTGAAGTTGCGAAACTGTTTTTT.